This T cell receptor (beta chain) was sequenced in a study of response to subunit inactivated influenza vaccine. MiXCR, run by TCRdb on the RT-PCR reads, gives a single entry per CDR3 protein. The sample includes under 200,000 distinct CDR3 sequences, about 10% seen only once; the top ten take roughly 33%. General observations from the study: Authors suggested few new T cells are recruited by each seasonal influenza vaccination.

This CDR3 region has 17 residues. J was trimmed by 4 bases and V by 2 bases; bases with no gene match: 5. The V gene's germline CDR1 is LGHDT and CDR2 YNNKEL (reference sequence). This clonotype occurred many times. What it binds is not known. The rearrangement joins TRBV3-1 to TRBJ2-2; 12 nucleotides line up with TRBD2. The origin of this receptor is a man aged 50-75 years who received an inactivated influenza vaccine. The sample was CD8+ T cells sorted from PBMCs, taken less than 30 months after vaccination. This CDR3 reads CASSQTSGRIRTGELFF. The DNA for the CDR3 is TGTGCCAGCAGCCAAACTAGCGGGAGGATCCGCACCGGGGAGCTGTTTTTT.